This T cell receptor (beta chain) was recovered during a study of OX40 agonist ivuxolimab in advanced cancers. Turning to the study itself: The patients received ivuxolimab by intravenous route every 2 weeks at 0.01 to 10 mg/kg.

Study findings and constraints: Normalized T-cell clonal expansion was also low in some nonresponders. The work left the antigen specificity of expanded peripheral T cells undetermined.

CDR3 length equals 12 residues. V was trimmed by 2 bases and J by 1 base, leaving 3 bases between them. Germline V CDR1 and CDR2: PRHDT, FYEKMQ (reference sequence). Measured with immunoSEQ multiplex PCR; TCRdb has only the in-frame clones, and not every one. The sample has approximately 87,000 clones; 92% are singletons. Comment on this clone: Its target is not known.

The receptor was derived from an adult with an advanced solid tumor such as melanoma, head and neck, liver or kidney cancer. This chain joins TRBV13 and TRBJ2-7; D is undetermined. This specimen consisted of CD4+ or CD8+ T cells sorted from blood, obtained in a trial of the OX40 agonist ivuxolimab. The CDR3 sequence is CASSLYSYEQYF. The DNA for the CDR3 is TGTGCCAGCAGCTTATATTCCTACGAGCAGTACTTC.